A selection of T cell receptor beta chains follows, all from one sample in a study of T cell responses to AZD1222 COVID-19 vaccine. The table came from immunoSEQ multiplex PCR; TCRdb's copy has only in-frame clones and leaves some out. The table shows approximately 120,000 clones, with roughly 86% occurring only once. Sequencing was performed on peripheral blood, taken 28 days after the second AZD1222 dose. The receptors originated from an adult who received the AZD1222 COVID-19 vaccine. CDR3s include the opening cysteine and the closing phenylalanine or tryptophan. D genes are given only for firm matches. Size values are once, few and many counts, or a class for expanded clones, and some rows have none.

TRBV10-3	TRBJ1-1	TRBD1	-	CAISEAGGGGAFF	TGTGCCATCAGTGAGGCAGGGGGGGGTGGAGCTTTCTTT
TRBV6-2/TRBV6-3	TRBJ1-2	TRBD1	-	CASSPTGAVGYTF	TGTGCCAGCAGCCCCACAGGGGCAGTTGGCTACACCTTC
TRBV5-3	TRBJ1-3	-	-	CARSLVSDTYSGNTIYF	TGTGCCAGAAGCTTGGTATCGGACACTTACTCTGGAAACACCATATATTTT
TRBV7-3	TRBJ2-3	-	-	CASSLKGPTTDTQYF	TGTGCCAGCAGCTTAAAAGGACCCACGACAGATACGCAGTATTTT
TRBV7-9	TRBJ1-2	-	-	CASSSTGLRYGYTF	TGTGCCAGCAGCTCCACTGGACTGCGCTATGGCTACACCTTC
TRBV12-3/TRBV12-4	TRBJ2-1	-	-	CASSLQASEQFF	TGTGCCAGCAGTTTACAGGCGAGTGAGCAGTTCTTC
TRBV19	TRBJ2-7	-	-	CASSIYHRGGGGEQYF	TGTGCCAGTAGTATCTATCATCGGGGAGGGGGCGGCGAGCAGTACTTC
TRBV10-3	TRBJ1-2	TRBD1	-	CAIRQTGGQDGYTF	TGTGCCATCAGGCAGACAGGGGGGCAGGACGGCTACACCTTC
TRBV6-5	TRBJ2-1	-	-	CASSWSGGQGDNEQFF	TGTGCCAGCAGTTGGTCGGGTGGGCAGGGTGATAATGAGCAGTTCTTC
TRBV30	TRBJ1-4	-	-	CAWSRWPEKLFF	TGTGCCTGGAGTCGATGGCCTGAAAAACTGTTTTTT
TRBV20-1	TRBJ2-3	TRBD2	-	CSACGTSICTDTQYF	TGCAGTGCTTGTGGGACTAGCATTTGCACAGATACGCAGTATTTT
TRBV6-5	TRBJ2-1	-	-	CASSLGEVNEQFF	TGTGCCAGCAGTCTGGGAGAGGTAAATGAGCAGTTCTTC
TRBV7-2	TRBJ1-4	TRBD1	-	CASSLEDRVGEKLFF	TGTGCCAGCAGCTTAGAAGACAGGGTCGGGGAAAAACTGTTTTTT
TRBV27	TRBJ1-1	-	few	CASTTLTYTGTEAFF	TGTGCCAGCACCACGCTCACCTACACGGGCACTGAAGCTTTCTTT
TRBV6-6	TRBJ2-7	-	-	CASSSPTLLRYEQYF	TGTGCCAGCAGTTCCCCGACCCTTCTTCGCTACGAGCAGTACTTC
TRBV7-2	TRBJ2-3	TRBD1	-	CASSPQGAQMGTQYF	TGTGCCAGCAGCCCACAGGGGGCGCAAATGGGTACGCAGTATTTT
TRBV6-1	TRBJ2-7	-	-	CASSERSRSYEQYF	TGTGCCAGCAGTGAAAGGTCCAGATCCTACGAGCAGTACTTC
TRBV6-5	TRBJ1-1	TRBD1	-	CASSRPRDRITEAFF	TGTGCCAGCAGTCGACCCCGGGACAGGATAACCGAAGCTTTCTTT
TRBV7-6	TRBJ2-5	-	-	CASSPVLGEQETQYF	TGTGCCAGCAGCCCAGTTTTAGGTGAACAAGAGACCCAGTACTTC
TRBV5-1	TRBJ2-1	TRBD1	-	CASSLDSARGIYNEQFF	TGCGCCAGCAGCTTGGACTCAGCCAGGGGGATCTACAATGAGCAGTTCTTC
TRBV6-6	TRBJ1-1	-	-	CASSWNRPSNTEAFF	TGTGCCAGCAGTTGGAACAGACCGTCGAACACTGAAGCTTTCTTT
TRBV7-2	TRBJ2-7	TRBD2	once	CASSLYASGDNRQYF	TGTGCCAGCAGCTTATACGCTAGCGGGGATAATCGGCAGTACTTC
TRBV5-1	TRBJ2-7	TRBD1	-	CASSWGQGLEYF	TGCGCCAGCAGTTGGGGACAGGGTTTGGAGTACTTC
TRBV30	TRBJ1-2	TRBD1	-	CAWSIQGSSDGYTF	TGTGCCTGGAGCATACAGGGGTCGTCCGATGGCTACACCTTC
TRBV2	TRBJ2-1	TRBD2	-	CASSWTSGGTRNEQFF	TGTGCCAGCAGCTGGACTAGCGGGGGTACTCGCAATGAGCAGTTCTTC
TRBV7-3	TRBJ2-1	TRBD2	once	CASSLTEAGGPYEQFF	TGTGCCAGCAGCTTAACAGAGGCGGGAGGGCCCTATGAGCAGTTCTTC
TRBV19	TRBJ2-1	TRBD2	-	CASSIRGGWRNEQFF	TGTGCCAGTAGTATTCGGGGGGGCTGGCGGAATGAGCAGTTCTTC
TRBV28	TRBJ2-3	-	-	CASSPSRGLGSSTDTQYF	TGTGCCAGCAGTCCTTCGAGGGGTTTGGGCAGTAGCACAGATACGCAGTATTTT
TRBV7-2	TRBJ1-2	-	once	CASSSEPRDLRF	TGTGCCAGCAGCTCAGAGCCACGGGACCTCCGATTC
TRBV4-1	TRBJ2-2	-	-	CASSLPKGGGGGELFF	TGCGCCAGCAGCCTCCCAAAAGGGGGAGGAGGCGGGGAGCTGTTTTTT
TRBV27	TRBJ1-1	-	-	CASSFYRNTEAFF	TGTGCCAGCAGTTTCTACAGGAACACTGAAGCTTTCTTT
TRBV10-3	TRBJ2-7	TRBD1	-	CAIGDQGVSSEQYF	TGTGCCATCGGGGATCAGGGGGTTTCTAGTGAGCAGTACTTC
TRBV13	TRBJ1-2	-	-	CASSLGGGYTF	TGTGCCAGCAGCTTAGGGGGTGGCTACACCTTC
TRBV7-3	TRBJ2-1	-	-	CASRLLAYINNEQFF	TGTGCCAGCAGACTACTAGCATACATTAACAATGAGCAGTTCTTC
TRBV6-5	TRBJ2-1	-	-	CASSWGPGEQFF	TGTGCCAGCAGTTGGGGGCCAGGTGAGCAGTTCTTC